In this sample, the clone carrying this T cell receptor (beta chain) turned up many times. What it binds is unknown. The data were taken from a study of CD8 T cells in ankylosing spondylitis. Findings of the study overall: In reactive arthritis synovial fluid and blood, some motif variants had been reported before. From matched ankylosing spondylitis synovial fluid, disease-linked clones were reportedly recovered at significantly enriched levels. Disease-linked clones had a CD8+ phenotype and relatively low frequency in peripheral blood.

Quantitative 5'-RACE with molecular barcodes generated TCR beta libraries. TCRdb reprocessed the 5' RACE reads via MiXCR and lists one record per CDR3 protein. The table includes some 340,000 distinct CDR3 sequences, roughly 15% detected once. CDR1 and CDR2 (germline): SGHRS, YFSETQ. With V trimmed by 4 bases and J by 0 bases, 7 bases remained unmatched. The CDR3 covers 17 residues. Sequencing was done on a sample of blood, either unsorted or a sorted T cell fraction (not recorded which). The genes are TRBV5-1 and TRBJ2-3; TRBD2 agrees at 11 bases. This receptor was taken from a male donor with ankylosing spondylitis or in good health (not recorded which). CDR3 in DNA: TGCGCCAGCAGCGCCTTGACTAGCGGGACTAGCACAGATACGCAGTATTTT. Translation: CASSALTSGTSTDTQYF.